The 13 T cell receptor beta chains given below trace back to one sample, sequenced in a study of PD-L1 blockade in urothelial cancer. The sample's time point: pretreatment peripheral blood. The method was immunoSEQ multiplex PCR; TCRdb's version includes in-frame clones alone and lacks a portion of them. The sample yields 43,000 or so clones, 70% to 90% seen once. The starting material was PBMCs, obtained around atezolizumab (anti-PD-L1) treatment. The source of these receptors is a man aged 55 to 70 with urothelial cancer.

V is TRBV11-2 and J is TRBJ2-2; perhaps TRBD1 as D (5 bases). Trimming pared 7 bases from V and 4 bases from J, leaving 13 bases between. The CDR3 covers 14 residues. The germline gives CDR1 SGHAT, CDR2 FQNNGV. The DNA of the CDR3 is TGTGCCAGCAACACGGATAGGGGCACCGGGGAGCTGTTTTTT. As protein: CASNTDRGTGELFF.

The chain joins TRBV28 to TRBJ2-7; 11 bases match TRBD2. The CDR3 is made up of 14 amino acids. CDR1 is MDHEN and CDR2 is SYDVKM in the germline V gene. The V gene end was trimmed by 5 bases and the J gene end by 7 bases; junction bases not matched to a gene: 7. CDR3 protein: CASSPLAGGREQYF. The CDR3 DNA sequence: TGTGCCAGCAGTCCCCTAGCGGGAGGTAGAGAGCAGTACTTC. The complete variable domain, with remaining parts taken from reference TRBV28 and TRBJ2-7, reads DVKVTQSSRYLVKRTGEKVFLECVQDMDHENMFWYRQDPGLGLRLIYFSYDVKMKEKGDIPEGYSVSREKKERFSLILESASTNQTSMYLCASSPLAGGREQYFGPGTRLTVT.

V is TRBV25-1 and J is TRBJ1-1, with 7 bases that match TRBD1. Germline V CDR1 and CDR2: MGHDK, SYGVNS. This CDR3 is 12 amino acids long. The trim removed 9 bases at V and 3 bases at J, leaving 4 bases unmatched. The CDR3 sequence: CASTGVHTEAFF. The CDR3 DNA sequence: TGTGCCAGTACAGGGGTACACACTGAAGCTTTCTTT.

This chain joins TRBV11-3 and TRBJ1-2; no definite D call. The CDR3 contains 15 residues. Germline-derived CDR1 and CDR2 are SGHNT and YENEEA. The V end lost 5 bases, the J end lost 1 base, and 14 bases lay between the germline ends. The CDR3 DNA reads TGTGCCAGCAGCCCTGATAGGCGGCATAACTATGGCTACACCTTC. It codes for CASSPDRRHNYGYTF.

This sequence joins TRBV4-2 and TRBJ2-3; TRBD2 is a possible D gene (5 bases). The CDR3 is made up of 15 amino acids. Germline V CDR1 and CDR2: LGHNA, YNFKEQ. Trimming left V 4 bases short and J 0 bases short, with 11 bases between. The CDR3 DNA sequence: TGTGCCAGCAGCCCGGACTGGCCTAGCACAGATACGCAGTATTTT. It encodes CASSPDWPSTDTQYF.

This rearrangement joins TRBV19 to TRBJ2-3; the D is unclear. V lost 6 bases to trimming and J lost 3 bases, with 7 bases between them. The CDR3 has 12 residues. The germline V gene encodes CDR1 LNHDA and CDR2 SQIVND (reference sequence). The CDR3 coding sequence is TGTGCCAGTAGGAGTTTGACAGATACGCAGTATTTT. This codes for CASRSLTDTQYF.

The chain combines TRBV4-1 with TRBJ1-5; no clear D gene. Between the trimmed V and J ends, which lost 2 bases and 6 bases, there was a span of 11 bases. CDR1 is MGHRA and CDR2 is YSYEKL in the germline V gene. The CDR3 covers 14 residues. The CDR3 nucleotides are TGCGCCAGCAGCCAAACTCGTCTTGGTCAGCCCCAGCATTTT. The encoded protein is CASSQTRLGQPQHF.

The gene calls are TRBV5-1 and TRBJ2-3; a weak D match, TRBD2 (6 bases). V lost 4 bases and J lost 8, with 11 bases in between. Looked up from germline, CDR1 is SGHRS and CDR2 is YFSETQ. This CDR3 region has 12 residues. Here the CDR3 DNA reads TGCGCCAGCAGCCCCTCGGAGGGTACGCAGTATTTT. Translation: CASSPSEGTQYF.

The chain carries TRBV6-5 and TRBJ1-6, with TRBD1 identical over 8 bases. CDR3 length: 14 amino acids. CDR1 is MNHEY, CDR2 SVGAGI, per germline. The ends lost 6 bases at V and 10 bases at J; junction bases unmatched: 8. The CDR3 nucleotides are TGTGCCAGCAGCCCGAACAGGGGGAACTCACCCCTCCACTTT. It encodes CASSPNRGNSPLHF.

The chain uses TRBV29-1 and TRBJ1-1; possible D gene TRBD1, 5 bases. The CDR3 has 15 amino acids. V was trimmed by 4 bases and J by 1 base, leaving 16 bases between them. In germline, CDR1 is SQVTM, CDR2 ANQGSEA. The CDR3 DNA follows: TGCAGCGTTGGCGGGACCTACGAAGGGAACACTGAAGCTTTCTTT. The encoded protein is CSVGGTYEGNTEAFF.

V gene TRBV27 combines with J gene TRBJ1-2; 8 positions agree with TRBD1. V dropped 8 bases and J dropped 4; count of bases not matched to a gene: 12. The CDR3 spans 15 residues. From germline, CDR1 is MNHEY and CDR2 SMNVEV (reference sequence). The CDR3 coding sequence is TGTGCCAGCGCAAAGTTTACAGGGGGGAGCTATGGCTACACCTTC. Translating it yields CASAKFTGGSYGYTF.

The genes are TRBV6-1 and TRBJ1-2; TRBD1 might be the D (5 bases). This CDR3 has 15 amino acids. Germline V gene data show CDR1 as MNHNS and CDR2 as SASEGT. The ends were cut back, 1 base at V and 8 bases at J, with 17 bases in the middle. CDR3 loop: CASSEGRQPTDGYTF. The CDR3 bases are TGTGCCAGCAGTGAAGGGCGACAGCCCACTGACGGCTACACCTTC.

The V call is TRBV6-1, the J call TRBJ2-7, with D unresolved. Trimming pared 2 bases from V and 0 bases from J, leaving 11 bases between. CDR1 is MNHNS, CDR2 SASEGT, per germline. CDR3 length: 15 amino acids. The chain's CDR3 is CASSERVVLSYEQYF. Here the CDR3 DNA reads TGTGCCAGCAGTGAACGGGTAGTGCTCTCCTACGAGCAGTACTTC.